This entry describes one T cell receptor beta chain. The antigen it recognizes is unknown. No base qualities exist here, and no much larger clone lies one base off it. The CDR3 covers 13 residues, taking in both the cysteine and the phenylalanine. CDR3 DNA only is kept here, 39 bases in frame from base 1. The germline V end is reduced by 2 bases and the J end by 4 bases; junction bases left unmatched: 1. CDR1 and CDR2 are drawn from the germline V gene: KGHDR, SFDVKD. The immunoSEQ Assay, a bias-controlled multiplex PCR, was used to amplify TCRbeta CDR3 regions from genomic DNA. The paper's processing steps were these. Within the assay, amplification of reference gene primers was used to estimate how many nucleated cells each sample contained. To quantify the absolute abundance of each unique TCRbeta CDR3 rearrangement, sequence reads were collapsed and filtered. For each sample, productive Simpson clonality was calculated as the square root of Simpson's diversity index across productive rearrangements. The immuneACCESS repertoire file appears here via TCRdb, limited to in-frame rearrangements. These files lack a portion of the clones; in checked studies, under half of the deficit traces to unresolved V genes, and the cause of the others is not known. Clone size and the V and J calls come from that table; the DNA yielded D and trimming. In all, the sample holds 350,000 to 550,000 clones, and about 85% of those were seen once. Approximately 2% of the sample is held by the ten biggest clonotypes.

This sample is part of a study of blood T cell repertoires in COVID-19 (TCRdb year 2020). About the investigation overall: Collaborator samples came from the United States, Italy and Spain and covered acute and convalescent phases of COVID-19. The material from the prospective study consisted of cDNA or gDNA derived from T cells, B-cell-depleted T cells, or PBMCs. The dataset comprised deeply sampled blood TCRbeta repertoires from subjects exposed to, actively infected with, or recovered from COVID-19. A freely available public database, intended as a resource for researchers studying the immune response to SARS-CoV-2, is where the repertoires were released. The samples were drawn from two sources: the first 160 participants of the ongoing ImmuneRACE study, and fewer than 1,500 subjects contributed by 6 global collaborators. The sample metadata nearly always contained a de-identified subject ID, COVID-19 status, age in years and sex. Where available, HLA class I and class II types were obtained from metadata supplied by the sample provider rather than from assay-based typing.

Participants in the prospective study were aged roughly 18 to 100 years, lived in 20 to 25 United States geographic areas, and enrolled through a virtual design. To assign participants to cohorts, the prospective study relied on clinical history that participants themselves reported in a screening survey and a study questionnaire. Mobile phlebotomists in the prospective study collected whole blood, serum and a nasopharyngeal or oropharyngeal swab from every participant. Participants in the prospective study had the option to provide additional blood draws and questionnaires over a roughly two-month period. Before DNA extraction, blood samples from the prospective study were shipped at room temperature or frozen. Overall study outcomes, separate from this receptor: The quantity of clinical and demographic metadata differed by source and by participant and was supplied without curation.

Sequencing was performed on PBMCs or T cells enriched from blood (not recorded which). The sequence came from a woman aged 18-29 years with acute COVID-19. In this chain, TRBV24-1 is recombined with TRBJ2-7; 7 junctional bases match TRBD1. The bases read TGTGCCACCAGTGATTCGACAGGGTACGAGCAGTACTTC. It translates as CATSDSTGYEQYF.